What follows are 18 T cell receptor beta chains derived from one specimen sequenced in a study of Tregs in tolerant kidney transplant recipients (dated by TCRdb to the late 2010s). The sample's time point label, in plain terms: blood sample drawn before combined kidney and bone marrow transplant. In bulk CFSE mixed lymphocyte reactions, CFSE-labeled recipient PBMCs were cocultured with irradiated donor PBMCs for over 5 days, then stained for CD3/CD4/CD8 and FACS-sorted. Library preparation was by the immunoSEQ multiplex PCR assay. Drawn from immuneACCESS, this table holds only the in-frame rearrangements with V and J called that TCRdb kept. Clones are partly lost; checked studies trace under half to an unresolved V gene and leave the rest unexplained. This specimen's table enumerates about 2,600 clones. The ten biggest clones cover roughly 5% of the sample. Their specific antigens are unknown. The sample was CD8+ T cells from blood cultured with allogeneic cells, taken before the transplant. Receptors were obtained from a human patient who received a combined kidney and bone marrow transplant.

This clone is labeled medium-sized based on frequency. The sequence runs out 3 residues before the end of the CDR3; the remainder is reconstructed from the germline J gene. This chain uses TRBV24-1 with TRBJ2-3; TRBD2 aligns across 14 bases. Germline-derived CDR1 and CDR2 are KGHDR and SFDVKD. J was trimmed by 3 bases and V by 7 bases; bases with no gene match: 5. The CDR3 runs to 16 residues. The CDR3 bases that were read are TGTGCCACCAGCGGACTAGCGGGAGGAGAAACAGATACG. Translating it yields CATSGLAGGETDT. The entire CDR3 sequence reads CATSGLAGGETDTQYF.

As regards this clone: The CDR3 end lies 3 residues beyond the end of the read and is filled in from the germline J gene. The gene calls are TRBV18 and TRBJ1-1, with TRBD1 identical over 7 bases. The CDR3 is 17 residues long. Unmatched junction bases numbered 11, after V lost 3 bases and J lost 1 base. Germline loops: CDR1 KGHSH, CDR2 LQKENI. The covered CDR3 bases are TGTGCCAGCTCACCGCCAGGACAGGCCTTTCAGAACACTGAA. Amino acids: CASSPPGQAFQNTE. In full, the CDR3 reads CASSPPGQAFQNTEAFF.

To note about this clone: The read is 3 residues too short to cover the CDR3 end, so that end is filled in from the germline J gene. The chain has TRBV28 and TRBJ2-7; the D gene is possibly TRBD2 (6 bases). The CDR3 covers 12 residues. CDR1 is MDHEN, CDR2 SYDVKM, per germline. Deletions cut 5 bases from V and 4 bases from J, with 9 bases between. The covered CDR3 bases are TGTGCCAGCAGTCCAGGAGGGTACGAG. As protein: CASSPGGYE. The complete CDR3 sequence is CASSPGGYEQYF. Combining the CDR3 with reference TRBV28 and TRBJ2-7 gives the whole variable domain DVKVTQSSRYLVKRTGEKVFLECVQDMDHENMFWYRQDPGLGLRLIYFSYDVKMKEKGDIPEGYSVSREKKERFSLILESASTNQTSMYLCASSPGGYEQYFGPGTRLTVT.

Concerning this clone: The read falls 3 residues short of the CDR3 end, and the missing part is taken from the germline J gene. The rearrangement links TRBV19 to TRBJ2-1; maybe TRBD1 (6 bases). V lost 2 bases and J lost 8, with 10 bases in between. The CDR3 has 13 residues. Germline V gene data show CDR1 as LNHDA and CDR2 as SQIVND (reference sequence). The CDR3 spells CASSITGGHEQFF. The sequenced part of the CDR3 DNA is TGTGCCAGTAGTATAACTGGGGGCCATGAG.

Partial CDR3 DNA: TGTGCCAGCAGCTTAGGGACAGGGGATGGAGATACG. Residues: CASSLGTGDGDT. The CDR3 as a whole reads CASSLGTGDGDTQYF. The genes are TRBV7-9 and TRBJ2-3; TRBD1 matches at 9 bases. The missing CDR3 end, 3 residues past where the read stops, is filled in from the germline J gene. This CDR3 comprises 15 residues. Trimming cost V 1 base and J 5 bases; bases outside gene matches: 4. Germline CDR1 SEHNR, CDR2 FQNEAQ (reference sequence).

This clone is called medium-sized based on its frequency. The DNA ends 3 residues before the CDR3 does, and the rest of the CDR3 is filled in from the germline J gene. This chain connects TRBV29-1 to TRBJ1-5; TRBD1 matches 8 bases. The CDR3 runs 15 residues. The germline V gene encodes CDR1 SQVTM and CDR2 ANQGSEA. J gave up 0 bases and V 8 bases, and 9 bases lay outside the gene matches. Partial CDR3 DNA: TGCAGCCCGGGGACAGGATTAGATAGCAATCAGCCC. As protein: CSPGTGLDSNQP. The complete CDR3 reads CSPGTGLDSNQPQHF.

Remarks on this clone: At one end, the junction sequence differs from germline, possibly due to a read error. The read ends 3 residues before the CDR3 terminus; that terminus is restored from the germline J gene. The gene calls are TRBV7-9 and TRBJ1-4, with TRBD1 matching 8 bases. CDR1 SEHNR and CDR2 FQNEAQ come from the germline V gene (reference sequence). There are 14 residues in the CDR3. The CDR3 reads CTSSFTGGSEKLFF. The covered CDR3 bases are TGTACCAGCAGCTTTACAGGGGGGAGTGAAAAA.

This clone shows up as medium-sized by frequency. The read ends 3 residues shy of where the CDR3 ends; the end is completed using the germline J gene. The chain uses TRBV9 and TRBJ1-1; TRBD1 is a possible D gene (6 bases). V gave up 3 bases and J gave up 0 bases, with 15 bases separating them. Germline assignment: CDR1 SGDLS and CDR2 YYNGEE. CDR3 size: 16 residues. The sequenced part of the CDR3 DNA is TGTGCCAGCAGCGGAGGCCCTGACAGGTTGAACACTGAA. Encoded protein: CASSGGPDRLNTE. The full CDR3 protein is CASSGGPDRLNTEAFF.

Concerning this clone: The read comes to an end 3 residues before the CDR3 does, leaving the germline J gene to fill in the end. V is TRBV14 and J is TRBJ2-2, with 7 nucleotides matching TRBD1. CDR1 SGHDN and CDR2 FVKESK come from the germline V gene. This CDR3 is 18 amino acids long. V gave up 3 bases and J gave up 5 bases; unmatched junction bases: 15. Partial CDR3 DNA: TGTGCCAGCAGCCAGACGGGACAGCCATCCGTATGGACCGGGGAG. As protein: CASSQTGQPSVWTGE. The CDR3 in full is CASSQTGQPSVWTGELFF.

Comment on this clone: The read terminates 3 residues ahead of where the CDR3 ends, so the germline J gene completes it. The chain carries TRBV2 and TRBJ2-2; D remains ambiguous. Germline lookup yields CDR1 SNHLY and CDR2 FYNNEI. Trimming removed 3 bases from V and 3 bases from J, with 8 bases in between. CDR3 size: 14 residues. CDR3 DNA, as far as it was read: TGTGCCAGCAGTGAGGGCAGATACACCGGGGAG. Translation gives CASSEGRYTGE. The whole CDR3 sequence is CASSEGRYTGELFF. The full variable domain, in which reference TRBV2 and TRBJ2-2 provide the parts outside the CDR3, is EPEVTQTPSHQVTQMGQEVILRCVPISNHLYFYWYRQILGQKVEFLVSFYNNEISEKSEIFDDQFSVERPDGSNFTLKIRSTKLEDSAMYFCASSEGRYTGELFFGEGSRLTVL.

Considering frequency, this clone is medium-sized. The CDR3 goes on 3 residues after the read ends, and that part is filled in from the germline J gene. The rearrangement uses TRBV20-1 and TRBJ2-2; possibly TRBD2 for D (6 bases). The germline CDR1 and CDR2 sequences are DFQATT and SNEGSKA (reference sequence). This CDR3 region has 15 residues. V lost 4 bases, J lost 4 bases, and 16 bases lay in between. The CDR3 reads CSAKLGGGSTGELFF. The sequenced part of the CDR3 DNA is TGCAGTGCTAAGCTCGGGGGAGGCAGCACCGGGGAG.

A word on this clone: The read ends 3 residues shy of where the CDR3 ends; the end is completed using the germline J gene. V is TRBV5-4 and J is TRBJ2-1; 8 bases are a match to TRBD2. The CDR3 consists of 16 residues. V lost 6 bases, J lost 2 bases, and 10 bases stayed unmatched. Germline CDR1 and CDR2: SGHNT and YYREEE (reference sequence). The covered CDR3 bases are TGTGCCAGCACCGAATCCACTAGCGGTCCCTACAATGAG. It encodes CASTESTSGPYNE. The complete CDR3 reads CASTESTSGPYNEQFF.

According to its frequency, this clone is medium-sized. Read coverage stops 3 residues before the CDR3 terminus; the germline J gene supplies the remainder. This rearrangement joins TRBV7-6 to TRBJ2-2; D is perhaps TRBD2 (6 bases). The CDR3 contains 16 residues. V was trimmed by 5 bases and J by 4 bases, leaving 17 bases between them. Germline CDR1 is SGHVS and CDR2 is FNYEAQ. This CDR3 reads CASSPAVAEFTGELFF. The CDR3 bases that were read are TGTGCCAGCAGCCCCGCGGTAGCGGAGTTCACCGGGGAG.

With regard to this clone: The CDR3 goes on 3 residues after the read ends, and that part is filled in from the germline J gene. This chain links TRBV19 with TRBJ2-1, with 10 nucleotides matching TRBD2. Germline V gives CDR1 LNHDA, CDR2 SQIVND (reference sequence). This CDR3 spans 18 amino acids. Unmatched junction bases numbered 7, after V lost 2 bases and J lost 0 bases. The part of the CDR3 DNA that was read is TGTGCCAGTAGTATAAGCCTAGCGGGGGCCAACTCCTACAATGAG. Amino acids: CASSISLAGANSYNE. The full CDR3 protein is CASSISLAGANSYNEQFF.

On this clone itself: The CDR3 end falls 3 residues outside the read, so it is completed with the germline J gene. The V call is TRBV7-2, the J call TRBJ2-7, with a weak D call TRBD2 (5 bases). The CDR3 is 15 amino acids. The ends were cut back, 5 bases at V and 2 bases at J, with 16 bases in the middle. Per the germline V gene, CDR1 is SGHTA and CDR2 is FQGNSA. The CDR3 sequence is CASSPLGGYTYEQYF. The sequenced CDR3 bases are TGTGCCAGCAGCCCATTGGGCGGGTATACCTACGAG.

Comment on this clone: The sequence runs out 3 residues before the end of the CDR3; the remainder is reconstructed from the germline J gene. This chain links TRBV10-2 with TRBJ2-7; TRBD2 might be the D (5 bases). The CDR3 length is 14 residues. V was pared by 7 bases and J by 5 bases, with 18 bases between. Germline V CDR1 and CDR2: WSHSY, SAAADI. The DNA read from the CDR3 is TGCGCCAGCACAGTAGGTTTAACCGGGGACGAG. Its translation is CASTVGLTGDE. The whole CDR3 sequence is CASTVGLTGDEQYF.

This clone registers medium-sized (0.01 to 0.1%) by frequency. The observed sequence ends 3 residues before the CDR3 terminus, with the missing tail filled in from the germline J gene. V and J are TRBV12-3 or TRBV12-4 and TRBJ2-1, with D perhaps matching TRBD1 or TRBD2 (5 bases each). The ends were cut back, 3 bases at V and 8 bases at J, with 14 bases in the middle. There are 14 residues in the CDR3. This chain's CDR3 is CASSLGYEGYEQFF. CDR3 DNA (partial): TGTGCCAGCAGTTTGGGGTATGAGGGGTATGAG.

This clone shows up as medium-sized by frequency. From the germline J gene comes the end of the CDR3, since the read stops 3 residues before it. The J gene is TRBJ2-3, the V gene TRBV12-3 or TRBV12-4; D is uncertain. This CDR3 comprises 14 residues. With 4 bases removed from V and 4 bases from J, the gap between germline ends came to 12 bases. The CDR3 here is CASSSGFISDTQYF. CDR3 DNA, as far as it was read: TGTGCCAGCAGTTCGGGTTTCATTTCAGATACG.